The 25 T cell receptor beta chains below come from one sample, sequenced in a study of blood T cell repertoires in COVID-19. The method was immunoSEQ multiplex PCR; TCRdb's version includes in-frame clones alone and lacks a portion of them. The profile shows some 210,000 clones, 87% of them singletons. The sample consisted of PBMCs or T cells enriched from blood (not recorded which). These receptors all come from a young man with acute COVID-19.

DNA for the CDR3: TGTGCCATCAGCGACCTGGACAGCCCGAACACTGAAGCTTTCTTT. Protein: CAISDLDSPNTEAFF. The chain couples TRBV10-3 to TRBJ1-1, with D possibly being TRBD1 (6 bases). The V gene's germline CDR1 is ENHRY and CDR2 SYGVKD. The CDR3 is 15 residues long. The V end was cut by 6 bases, the J end by 1 base, with 15 bases between.

The CDR3 protein is CASSLDGGRGTEAFF. The CDR3 coding sequence is TGCGCCAGCAGCTTGGATGGGGGGAGAGGGACTGAAGCTTTCTTT. The chain combines TRBV5-1 with TRBJ1-1; TRBD1 is a possible D gene (5 bases). Germline CDR1 SGHRS, CDR2 YFSETQ. This CDR3 is built from 15 residues. V lost 0 bases and J 5 bases, leaving 14 bases between the germline ends.

This rearrangement joins TRBV24-1 to TRBJ2-1; a possible D gene is TRBD1 (5 bases). The V and J ends lost 12 bases and 5 bases respectively, with 10 bases between them. This CDR3 region has 11 residues. Germline CDR1 and CDR2: KGHDR and SFDVKD. The CDR3, as DNA: TGTGCCTCTGAACAGGACAATGAGCAGTTCTTC. It codes for CASEQDNEQFF.

This chain joins TRBV6-8 and TRBJ1-1; 7 nucleotides match TRBD1. V lost 0 bases, J lost 4 bases, and 8 bases stayed unmatched. The germline CDR1 and CDR2 sequences are MNHGY and SAAAGT. The CDR3 has 16 residues. The CDR3 bases are TGTGCCAGCAGTTACTCGAGTGGCAGGGGGTGCACTGAAGCTTTCTTT. Amino acids: CASSYSSGRGCTEAFF.

J is TRBJ2-1 and V is TRBV11-3; D ambiguous. The CDR3 sequence is 15 residues long. V was clipped by 5 bases and J by 2 bases, with 13 bases between them. CDR1 and CDR2 from the germline V gene are SGHNT and YENEEA. The CDR3 loop reads CASSPRGVTYNEQFF. CDR3 nucleotides: TGTGCCAGCAGCCCCCGCGGCGTCACCTACAATGAGCAGTTCTTC.

The chain links TRBV9 to TRBJ2-7; D might be TRBD2 (5 bases). V lost 0 bases, J lost 4 bases, and 8 bases lay in between. This CDR3 contains 13 residues. Germline-derived CDR1 and CDR2 are SGDLS and YYNGEE. The CDR3 loop is CASSVAGSYEQYF. CDR3 sequence (DNA): TGTGCCAGCAGCGTAGCGGGAAGTTACGAGCAGTACTTC. The whole variable domain, remainder taken from reference TRBV9 and TRBJ2-7, is DSGVTQTPKHLITATGQRVTLRCSPRSGDLSVYWYQQSLDQGLQFLIQYYNGEERAKGNILERFSAQQFPDLHSELNLSSLELGDSALYFCASSVAGSYEQYFGPGTRLTVT.

The rearrangement joins TRBV6-5 to TRBJ1-5; TRBD1 might be the D (5 bases). V dropped 2 bases and J dropped 8 bases, with 16 bases sitting between them. In germline, CDR1 is MNHEY, CDR2 SVGAGI. The CDR3 contains 15 residues. In DNA, the CDR3 is TGTGCCAGCAGTTACCCGAAAAGGGGCAAGGAGCCCCAGCATTTT. This codes for CASSYPKRGKEPQHF.

The chain has TRBV15 and TRBJ2-3; possible D gene TRBD2, 6 bases. Germline V CDR1 and CDR2: LNHNV, YYDKDF (reference sequence). Deletions cut 0 bases from V and 2 bases from J, with 12 bases between. The CDR3 runs 16 residues. The chain's CDR3 is CATSRDPGLITDTQYF. For the CDR3, the DNA is TGTGCCACCAGCAGAGATCCGGGACTTATCACAGATACGCAGTATTTT.

This clone was seen a few times. The CDR3: CASGVGGAYEQYF. Here the CDR3 DNA reads TGTGCCAGCGGAGTAGGGGGGGCCTACGAGCAGTACTTC. V gene TRBV7-9 combines with J gene TRBJ2-7; D might be TRBD2 (7 bases). The CDR3 is made up of 13 amino acids. The ends were cut back, 8 bases at V and 2 bases at J, with 13 bases in the middle. Germline-derived CDR1 and CDR2 are SEHNR and FQNEAQ (reference sequence).

The rearrangement uses TRBV10-1 and TRBJ2-7; D possibly corresponds to TRBD1 (6 bases). CDR3 length: 15 amino acids. Trimming pared 0 bases from V and 1 base from J, leaving 10 bases between. In germline, CDR1 is WNHNN, CDR2 SYGVQD (reference sequence). CDR3 nucleotides: TGCGCCAGCAGTGAGTCGGGCAGGGGATCCTACGAGCAGTACTTC. Residues: CASSESGRGSYEQYF.

This chain links TRBV6-4 with TRBJ2-2, with D possibly matching TRBD2 (5 bases). The CDR3 runs 13 residues. Germline CDR1 reads MRHNA; CDR2 reads SNTAGT. V was clipped by 8 bases and J by 3 bases, with 10 bases between them. CDR3: CASQDSDTGELFF. The CDR3, as DNA: TGTGCCAGCCAGGACTCTGACACCGGGGAGCTGTTTTTT.

V gene TRBV21-1 combines with J gene TRBJ1-4; the D segment call TRBD1 is taken from the table without a DNA check. TRBV21-1 is deemed a pseudogene. The CDR3 sequence is 16 residues long. The CDR3 is CASSRDKEAINEKLFF. CDR3 coding DNA: TGTGCCAGCAGTCGGGACAAGGAGGCAATAAATGAAAAACTGTTTTTT.

The V and J genes are TRBV2 and TRBJ2-2, with 8 bases fitting TRBD1. The CDR3 has 15 residues. V shed 5 bases, J shed 3 bases, and the junction held 5 bases outside the gene matches. Germline assignment: CDR1 SNHLY and CDR2 FYNNEI. CDR3 sequence: CASSFDRGDTGELFF. The CDR3 DNA is TGTGCCAGCAGTTTCGACAGGGGTGACACCGGGGAGCTGTTTTTT.

This clone was counted only a few times. The chain uses TRBV30 and TRBJ2-1; tentatively, D is TRBD2 (6 bases). CDR1 and CDR2 (germline): GTSNPN, SVGIG (reference sequence). Deletions cut 1 base from V and 0 bases from J, with 10 bases between. This CDR3 has 15 amino acids. CDR3 amino acids: CAWSDRERSYNEQFF. The DNA of the CDR3 is TGTGCCTGGAGTGACCGGGAGCGCTCCTACAATGAGCAGTTCTTC.

This clone has just one count. The chain uses TRBV27 and TRBJ2-3, with 10 bases aligning to TRBD2. The CDR3 extends over 15 amino acids. The V gene's germline CDR1 is MNHEY and CDR2 SMNVEV (reference sequence). V shed 7 bases, J shed 2 bases, and the junction held 6 bases outside the gene matches. The CDR3 coding sequence is TGTGCCAGCAACAACGGACTAGCGGACACAGATACGCAGTATTTT. Its protein product is CASNNGLADTDTQYF.

This sequence joins TRBV19 and TRBJ2-3; D may be TRBD2 (5 bases). The germline V and J ends were trimmed by 7 bases and 4 bases, with 12 bases remaining between them. The CDR3 length is 13 residues. Germline V lookup: CDR1 LNHDA, CDR2 SQIVND (reference sequence). For the CDR3, the DNA is TGTGCCAGTAAAAGAGGGCAGGCAGATACGCAGTATTTT. Encoded protein: CASKRGQADTQYF.

The J gene is TRBJ2-7, the V gene TRBV20-1; D may be TRBD1 (8 bases). This CDR3 spans 11 amino acids. Trimming left V 5 bases short and J 7 bases short, with 12 bases between. Germline-derived CDR1 and CDR2 are DFQATT and SNEGSKA (reference sequence). The CDR3, as DNA: TGCAGTGCTCAACAGGGGGGGGAGCAGTACTTC. Its protein is CSAQQGGEQYF.

This sequence joins TRBV4-1 and TRBJ1-3; D not resolved. The CDR3 runs 16 residues. With 1 base removed from V and 2 bases from J, the gap between germline ends came to 12 bases. CDR1 and CDR2 (germline): MGHRA, YSYEKL. The chain's CDR3 is CASSQVGEYPGNTIYF. As DNA, the CDR3 is TGCGCCAGCAGCCAAGTCGGGGAATACCCTGGAAACACCATATATTTT.

The chain joins TRBV28 to TRBJ2-7, with 10 nucleotides matching TRBD1. Looked up from germline, CDR1 is MDHEN and CDR2 is SYDVKM. V was pared by 4 bases and J by 6 bases, with 15 bases of the junction left unmatched. This CDR3 region has 17 residues. CDR3 residues: CASSSGTGVVGGGEQYF. CDR3 bases: TGTGCCAGCAGTTCCGGGACAGGGGTCGTAGGAGGCGGCGAGCAGTACTTC.

Notes on this clone: This may arise from a read error, as a much more abundant clone is one base away. The chain has TRBV28 and TRBJ1-3; D not resolved. Germline V lookup: CDR1 MDHEN, CDR2 SYDVKM. The V end was cut by 6 bases, the J end by 0 bases, with 3 bases between. The CDR3 consists of 12 residues. The CDR3 loop is CASSHSGNTIYF. The CDR3 DNA reads TGTGCCAGCAGCCACTCTGGAAACACCATATATTTT.

The DNA of the CDR3 is TGTGCCAGCCGCGGATCGGCGGGGGACGGCGGGGAGCTGTTTTTT. Encoded protein: CASRGSAGDGGELFF. This chain joins TRBV7-9 and TRBJ2-2, with 7 bases matching TRBD2. This CDR3 is built from 15 residues. J was trimmed by 7 bases and V by 8 bases; bases with no gene match: 13. CDR1 and CDR2 from the germline V gene are SEHNR and FQNEAQ (reference sequence). The full variable domain, with the rest looked up from reference TRBV7-9 and TRBJ2-2, is DTGVSQNPRHKITKRGQNVTFRCDPISEHNRLYWYRQTLGQGPEFLTYFQNEAQLEKSRLLSDRFSAERPKGSFSTLEIQRTEQGDSAMYLCASRGSAGDGGELFFGEGSRLTVL.

The chain recombines TRBV2 with TRBJ1-2; 9 positions match TRBD1. The CDR3 has 12 amino acids. Germline V gene sequence: CDR1 SNHLY, CDR2 FYNNEI. Trimming removed 5 bases from V and 7 bases from J; junction bases left unmatched: 2. The CDR3 region has the DNA TGTGCCAGCAGTAGGACAGGGGCTGGCTACACCTTC. Its translation is CASSRTGAGYTF.

As DNA, the CDR3 is TGTGCCAGCAGTTGGACAGGGTTAAATTCACCCCTCCACTTT. It specifies CASSWTGLNSPLHF. The chain is built from TRBV6-5 and TRBJ1-6; the match to TRBD1 covers 8 bases. The CDR3 contains 14 residues. Unmatched junction bases numbered 3, after V lost 4 bases and J lost 7 bases. CDR1 is MNHEY and CDR2 is SVGAGI in the germline V gene.

This rearrangement joins TRBV4-2 to TRBJ1-5, with 8 bases that match TRBD1. The CDR3 totals 15 residues. V trimming: 5 bases; J trimming: 0 bases; junction bases outside the gene matches: 3. CDR1 LGHNA and CDR2 YNFKEQ come from the germline V gene. CDR3 loop: CASSDGQGSNQPQHF. The CDR3 DNA reads as TGTGCCAGCAGCGACGGACAGGGTAGCAATCAGCCCCAGCATTTT.

The chain links TRBV4-3 to TRBJ1-4, with D unclear. Germline V CDR1 and CDR2: LGHNA, YSLEER. CDR3 length: 13 amino acids. V was trimmed by 0 bases and J by 7 bases, leaving 6 bases between them. In nucleotides, the CDR3 is TGCGCCAGCAGCCAAGAGCGCCGTGAAAAACTGTTTTTT. It yields the protein CASSQERREKLFF.